Sequencing of this T cell receptor beta chain was carried out in a study of early T cells in non-severe SARS-CoV-2 infection. Whole-study context: From unsorted whole blood, bulk RNA was sequenced, and the chains remained unpaired.

The ends were cut back, 0 bases at V and 0 bases at J, with 3 bases in the middle. Germline V gene sequence: CDR1 LNHDA, CDR2 SQIVND (reference sequence). CDR3 length: 14 residues. Whole-study findings and limits: Private and CD4 specificities were missed by VDJdb matching, skewed to anti-spike CD8.

This clonotype was observed a few times. Its antigen is unknown. Tagging with unique molecular identifiers was applied to individual cDNA molecules. TCRdb re-called the 5' RACE reads with MiXCR, one entry per CDR3 protein. The sample lists more than 25,000 distinct CDR3 sequences, around 4.5% occurring once. The sample consisted of whole blood, taken at baseline. V usage is TRBV19 and J usage is TRBJ1-5; D is ambiguous. This sequence originates from an adult who was a healthcare worker with PCR-confirmed SARS-CoV-2 infection or an uninfected control (not recorded which). CDR3 DNA: TGTGCCAGTAGTATAGAGTATAGCAATCAGCCCCAGCATTTT. Protein: CASSIEYSNQPQHF.